A single sample is the source of the 18 T cell receptor beta chains below, sequenced in a study of blood T cell repertoires in COVID-19 (dated by TCRdb to about 2020). Library preparation used the immunoSEQ multiplex PCR assay. TCRdb carries this immuneACCESS record with in-frame sequences only. Its versions omit some clonotypes, under half of them owing to an unresolved V gene in the studies checked, with the rest unexplained. The sample has about 220,000 clones on record, about 87% of them singletons. The leading ten clones occupy 2.5% to 3% of the sample. Sequenced: PBMCs or T cells enriched from blood (not recorded which). The receptors come from a woman aged 25 to 45 with acute COVID-19.

The chain joins TRBV7-6 to TRBJ2-2, with 8 bases fitting TRBD1. The CDR3 is 17 residues long. The V segment lost 3 bases and the J segment 1 base; nucleotides outside the gene matches: 7. Looked up from germline, CDR1 is SGHVS and CDR2 is FNYEAQ. This CDR3 is CASSFTKTGENTGELFF. The CDR3 DNA reads TGTGCCAGCAGCTTTACTAAGACAGGGGAGAACACCGGGGAGCTGTTTTTT. The full variable domain, in which reference TRBV7-6 and TRBJ2-2 provide the parts outside the CDR3, is GAGVSQSPRYKVTKRGQDVALRCDPISGHVSLYWYRQALGQGPEFLTYFNYEAQQDKSGLPNDRFSAERPEGSISTLTIQRTEQRDSAMYRCASSFTKTGENTGELFFGEGSRLTVL.

This chain connects TRBV7-9 to TRBJ1-2, with a possible D match to TRBD1 (5 bases). This CDR3 comprises 13 residues. V lost 5 bases and J lost 4, with 11 bases in between. Germline CDR1 and CDR2: SEHNR and FQNEAQ (reference sequence). The CDR3 bases are TGTGCCAGCAGCCCCCAGGACACCTATGGCTACACCTTC. Its translation: CASSPQDTYGYTF.

V usage is TRBV10-2 and J usage is TRBJ1-5, with 7 positions matching TRBD1. There are 14 residues in the CDR3. Germline CDR1 reads WSHSY; CDR2 reads SAAADI. V was pared by 6 bases and J by 6 bases, with 8 bases of the junction left unmatched. The CDR3, as DNA: TGCGCCAGCAGACCTCAGGGGGAACCTCAGCCCCAGCATTTT. Amino acid sequence: CASRPQGEPQPQHF.

The genes are TRBV4-1 and TRBJ1-1; TRBD1 matches at 12 bases. Unmatched junction bases numbered 6, after V lost 3 bases and J lost 1 base. This CDR3 is 17 amino acids long. Germline CDR1 reads MGHRA; CDR2 reads YSYEKL. CDR3 residues: CASSQTPGQGANTEAFF. CDR3 bases: TGCGCCAGCAGCCAGACGCCGGGACAGGGGGCGAACACTGAAGCTTTCTTT.

This clone was detected only a few times. The J gene is TRBJ1-1, the V gene TRBV19; D might be TRBD1 (5 bases). V lost 5 bases and J 4 bases, leaving 14 bases between the germline ends. The CDR3 loop spans 14 amino acids. From germline, CDR1 is LNHDA and CDR2 SQIVND (reference sequence). CDR3 coding DNA: TGTGCCAGTAGTCTGGGCAGGGTGGCCACTGAAGCTTTCTTT. Its protein product is CASSLGRVATEAFF.

CDR3 DNA: TGTGCCAGCAGTTACGTGGGGACAAAAGAGACCCAGTACTTC. Its translation is CASSYVGTKETQYF. The chain has TRBV6-2 or TRBV6-3 and TRBJ2-5; D possibly corresponds to TRBD1 (6 bases). The CDR3 covers 14 residues. CDR1 is MNHEY, CDR2 SVGEGT, per germline. Trimming took off 2 bases at V and 3 bases at J, with 10 bases between the two ends.

Only one count was recorded for this clone. The rearrangement uses TRBV6-1 and TRBJ2-5; no reliable D call. Germline V CDR1 and CDR2: MNHNS, SASEGT. The germline V and J ends were trimmed by 1 base and 4 bases, with 7 bases remaining between them. There are 13 residues in the CDR3. CDR3 region: CASSEGQAETQYF. As DNA, the CDR3 is TGTGCCAGCAGTGAAGGTCAGGCAGAGACCCAGTACTTC.

The chain is built from TRBV18 and TRBJ1-1; D possibly corresponds to TRBD1 (5 bases). The V end was cut by 1 base, the J end by 3 bases, with 12 bases between. Looked up from germline, CDR1 is KGHSH and CDR2 is LQKENI. This CDR3 contains 15 residues. DNA for the CDR3: TGTGCCAGCTCACCACGGGGCAGTGTTGACACTGAAGCTTTCTTT. Its protein is CASSPRGSVDTEAFF.

The rearrangement uses TRBV19 and TRBJ1-1; D remains ambiguous. Trimming took off 1 base at V and 4 bases at J, with 13 bases between the two ends. CDR1 LNHDA and CDR2 SQIVND come from the germline V gene (reference sequence). The CDR3 is 15 residues long. The CDR3 DNA reads TGTGCCAGTAGTATAGGCCTACTAGGCGGCACTGAAGCTTTCTTT. It translates to CASSIGLLGGTEAFF.

V and J are TRBV7-2 and TRBJ1-6; possibly TRBD1 for D (5 bases). The CDR3 loop spans 17 amino acids. Germline CDR1 SGHTA, CDR2 FQGNSA. V shed 3 bases and J shed 0 bases, with 12 bases lying between them. The CDR3 protein is CASSFSGASSYNSPLHF. CDR3 nucleotides: TGTGCCAGCAGCTTTTCTGGGGCGAGCTCCTATAATTCACCCCTCCACTTT.

This sequence joins TRBV19 and TRBJ2-7; TRBD1 is a possible D gene (6 bases). Germline V gives CDR1 LNHDA, CDR2 SQIVND (reference sequence). With 3 bases removed from V and 3 bases from J, the gap between germline ends came to 9 bases. This CDR3 contains 13 residues. The CDR3 loop is CASSIGRGYEQYF. The CDR3 DNA reads as TGTGCCAGTAGTATTGGCAGGGGCTACGAGCAGTACTTC.

The CDR3 bases are TGTGCTAGTGGTTTCTCCACGGGACTAGCGATGCCCGGGGAGCTGTTTTTT. It codes for CASGFSTGLAMPGELFF. The V and J genes are TRBV12-5 and TRBJ2-2; 10 bases are shared with TRBD2. The CDR3 loop spans 17 amino acids. The trim removed 3 bases at V and 6 bases at J, leaving 10 bases unmatched. CDR1 and CDR2 (germline): LGHNT, FRNRAP.

This chain joins TRBV5-1 and TRBJ1-3; 7 bases are shared with TRBD1. This CDR3 spans 15 amino acids. Per the germline V gene, CDR1 is SGHRS and CDR2 is YFSETQ. V dropped 5 bases and J dropped 0; count of bases not matched to a gene: 5. The CDR3 loop is CASSSTGDSGNTIYF. CDR3 DNA: TGCGCCAGCAGTTCTACAGGGGACTCTGGAAACACCATATATTTT.

The rearrangement links TRBV30 to TRBJ1-3; D might be TRBD1 (5 bases). Germline CDR1 and CDR2: GTSNPN and SVGIG (reference sequence). The CDR3 is 14 residues long. The germline V and J ends were trimmed by 5 bases and 4 bases, with 15 bases remaining between them. CDR3 residues: CAWAFRAPGNTIYF. The CDR3 nucleotides read TGTGCCTGGGCATTCAGGGCCCCCGGAAACACCATATATTTT.

The CDR3 DNA is TGTGCCAGCTCAATACTACCGGGACTAAGGGCCTACGAGCAGTACTTC. Translating it yields CASSILPGLRAYEQYF. The chain uses TRBV18 and TRBJ2-7; TRBD2 aligns across 7 bases. With 5 bases clipped from V and 2 bases from J, the junction kept 12 bases outside the gene matches. Per the germline V gene, CDR1 is KGHSH and CDR2 is LQKENI. The CDR3 extends over 16 amino acids.

The J gene is TRBJ1-3, the V gene TRBV2; D unresolved. V lost 8 bases, J lost 4 bases, and 6 bases lay in between. The CDR3 consists of 11 residues. Germline V gene data show CDR1 as SNHLY and CDR2 as FYNNEI. The CDR3 sequence is CASPGGNTIYF. CDR3 sequence (DNA): TGTGCCAGCCCAGGAGGAAACACCATATATTTT.

The chain links TRBV11-2 to TRBJ1-6; the D is unclear. The ends were cut back, 5 bases at V and 10 bases at J, with 9 bases in the middle. Germline CDR1 and CDR2: SGHAT and FQNNGV. The length of the CDR3 is 12 residues. CDR3 region: CASSPTGSPLHF. For the CDR3, the DNA is TGTGCCAGCAGCCCGACGGGGTCACCCCTCCACTTT.

Only a few counts were recorded for this clone. V gene TRBV6-5 combines with J gene TRBJ1-2, with D uncertain. CDR3 length: 13 residues. Trimming shortened V by 2 bases and J by 3 bases, and 7 bases separated the two germline ends. Germline V gene data show CDR1 as MNHEY and CDR2 as SVGAGI. CDR3 DNA sequence: TGTGCCAGCAGTTACGGCAGTCACTATGGCTACACCTTC. It specifies CASSYGSHYGYTF.